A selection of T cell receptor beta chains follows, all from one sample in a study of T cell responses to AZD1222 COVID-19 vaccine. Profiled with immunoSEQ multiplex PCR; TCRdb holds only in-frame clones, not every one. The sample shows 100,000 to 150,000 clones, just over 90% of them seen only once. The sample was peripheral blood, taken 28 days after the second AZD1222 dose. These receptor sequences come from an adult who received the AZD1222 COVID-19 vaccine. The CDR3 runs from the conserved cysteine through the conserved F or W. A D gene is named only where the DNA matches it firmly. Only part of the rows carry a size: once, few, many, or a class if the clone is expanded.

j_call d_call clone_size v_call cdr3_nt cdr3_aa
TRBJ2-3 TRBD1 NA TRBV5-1 TGCGCCAGCAGCTTGGTGGACAGGGAGCAGTATTTT CASSLVDREQYF
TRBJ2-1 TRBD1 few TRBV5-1 TGCGCCAGCATCGAGGTCCCCGGGACAGGGAATGAGCAGTTCTTC CASIEVPGTGNEQFF
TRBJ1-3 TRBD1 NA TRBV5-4 TGTGCCAGCAGCTCGTGGACAGGGGCGGCTGGAAACACCATATATTTT CASSSWTGAAGNTIYF
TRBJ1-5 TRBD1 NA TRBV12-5 TGTGCTAGTGGTTCAACAGGGGATTGGAGCAATCAGCCCCAGCATTTT CASGSTGDWSNQPQHF
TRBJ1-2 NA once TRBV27 TGTGCCAGCAGTTTAACTCCAGGGGAAGACTATGGCTACACCTTC CASSLTPGEDYGYTF
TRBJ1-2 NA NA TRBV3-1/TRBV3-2 TGTGCCAGCAGCCAAGGCAGCTACTATGGCTACACCTTC CASSQGSYYGYTF
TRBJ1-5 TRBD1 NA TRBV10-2 TGCGCCAGCGATGGGACAGGGGGAAGCAATCAGCCCCAGCATTTT CASDGTGGSNQPQHF
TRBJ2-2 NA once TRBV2 TGTGCCAGCAGGGTCGGCGGGACTGGATTCACCGGGGAGCTGTTTTTT CASRVGGTGFTGELFF
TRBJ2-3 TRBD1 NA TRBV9 TGTGCCAGCAGCCCACGCCGGGACAGGGGCACAGATACGCAGTATTTT CASSPRRDRGTDTQYF
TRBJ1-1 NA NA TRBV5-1 TGCGCCAGCAGCTTGGGTATAGGGGCGAACACTGAAGCTTTCTTT CASSLGIGANTEAFF
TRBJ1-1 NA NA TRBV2 TGTGCCAGCAGTGCTGTTACGAACACTGAAGCTTTCTTT CASSAVTNTEAFF
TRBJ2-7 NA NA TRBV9 TGTGCCAGTACCGAAGGGGACCATAACTACGAGCAGTACTTC CASTEGDHNYEQYF
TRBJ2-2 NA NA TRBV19 TGTGCCAGTAGTTCCCTTCCCGGGGGAGGCACCGGGGAGCTGTTTTTT CASSSLPGGGTGELFF
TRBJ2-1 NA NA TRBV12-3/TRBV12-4 TGTGCCAGCATAAGGGACAATGAGCAGTTCTTC CASIRDNEQFF
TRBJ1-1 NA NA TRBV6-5 TGTGCCAGCAGTACCCGAGCCAGGAACCCTGAAGCTTTCTTT CASSTRARNPEAFF
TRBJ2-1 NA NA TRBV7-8 TGTGCCAGCAGCTTATTTCGGGACACCATCTCCTACAATGAGCAGTTCTTC CASSLFRDTISYNEQFF
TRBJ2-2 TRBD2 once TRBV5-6 TGTGCCAGCAGCCTAGGACTAGCGGGAGCTCGGACCGGGGAGCTGTTTTTT CASSLGLAGARTGELFF